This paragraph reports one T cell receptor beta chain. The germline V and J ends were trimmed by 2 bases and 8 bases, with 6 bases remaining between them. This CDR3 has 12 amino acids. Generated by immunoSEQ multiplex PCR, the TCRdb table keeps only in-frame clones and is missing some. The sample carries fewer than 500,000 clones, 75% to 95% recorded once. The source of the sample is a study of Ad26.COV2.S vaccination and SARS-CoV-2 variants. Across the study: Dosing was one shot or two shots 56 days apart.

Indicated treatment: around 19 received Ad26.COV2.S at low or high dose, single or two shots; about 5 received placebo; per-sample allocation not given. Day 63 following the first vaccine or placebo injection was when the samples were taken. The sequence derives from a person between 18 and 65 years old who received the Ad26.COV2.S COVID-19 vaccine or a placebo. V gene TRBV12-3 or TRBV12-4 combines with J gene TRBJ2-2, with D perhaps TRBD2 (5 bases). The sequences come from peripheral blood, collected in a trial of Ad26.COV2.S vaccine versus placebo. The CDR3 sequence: CASSLRGGELFF. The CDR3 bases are TGTGCCAGCAGTTTAAGAGGGGGGGAGCTGTTTTTT.